Below, 32 T cell receptor beta chains from the same sample are listed, as sequenced in a study of T cells after yellow fever vaccination. TCRdb analysed the 5' RACE reads with MiXCR anew, one entry per CDR3 protein. The sample gives about 340,000 distinct CDR3 sequences, approximately 13% of which show up once; 3% to 4% is in the top ten. The sample in question was CD4+ T cells sorted from PBMCs, obtained 15 days after the yellow fever booster vaccination. The origin of the receptors is a young man who received the YFV17D yellow fever vaccine.

This clonotype was detected only a few times. V gene TRBV7-2 combines with J gene TRBJ1-2; D is undetermined. This CDR3 region has 13 residues. Germline loops: CDR1 SGHTA, CDR2 FQGNSA. The V and J ends lost 2 bases and 8 bases respectively, with 12 bases between them. CDR3 protein: CASSLTRESGYTF. The CDR3 nucleotides read TGTGCCAGCAGCTTAACCCGGGAAAGCGGCTACACCTTC.

This clonotype has just a few counts. This rearrangement joins TRBV20-1 to TRBJ2-4; tentative D call: TRBD2 (5 bases). Trimming removed 5 bases at V and 6 bases at J, with 17 bases between. CDR3 length equals 14 residues. Germline V gene sequence: CDR1 DFQATT, CDR2 SNEGSKA (reference sequence). CDR3 nucleotides: TGCAGTGCTTCACCGACACTAGGCGGAAACATTCAGTACTTC. Translated: CSASPTLGGNIQYF.

This clonotype was detected only a few times. The V call is TRBV10-3, the J call TRBJ1-5; D is uncertain. The CDR3 sequence is 16 residues long. The germline V and J ends were trimmed by 0 bases and 1 base, with 10 bases remaining between them. Germline CDR1 is ENHRY and CDR2 is SYGVKD. The CDR3 DNA follows: TGTGCCATCAGTGAGTCGGGAAGGGCCAGCAATCAGCCCCAGCATTTT. Its translation: CAISESGRASNQPQHF.

This clonotype has only a few counts. V and J are TRBV29-1 and TRBJ2-1; no clear D gene. The length of the CDR3 is 14 residues. Per the germline V gene, CDR1 is SQVTM and CDR2 is ANQGSEA. Trimming removed 1 base from V and 0 bases from J, with 7 bases in between. The CDR3 loop reads CSVEVRSSYNEQFF. As DNA, the CDR3 is TGCAGCGTTGAAGTGCGGAGCTCCTACAATGAGCAGTTCTTC.

This clonotype showed up just a few times. This chain links TRBV20-1 with TRBJ2-1; 8 bases agree with TRBD2. V gave up 0 bases and J gave up 2 bases; unmatched junction bases: 3. The CDR3 runs to 15 residues. Germline V lookup: CDR1 DFQATT, CDR2 SNEGSKA (reference sequence). DNA for the CDR3: TGCAGTGCTAGAGATCGGGGGGGGGCCTACAATGAGCAGTTCTTC. It translates to CSARDRGGAYNEQFF.

This clonotype has a handful of counts. V usage is TRBV6-2 or TRBV6-3 and J usage is TRBJ2-2; tentatively, D is TRBD2 (6 bases). Trimming shortened V by 8 bases and J by 4 bases, and 17 bases separated the two germline ends. The CDR3 covers 15 residues. Germline V CDR1 and CDR2: MNHEY, SVGEGT. As DNA, the CDR3 is TGTGCCAGCTGGCCGGGACTCCCTTCCACCGGGGAGCTGTTTTTT. Its protein is CASWPGLPSTGELFF.

This clonotype has only a few counts. The rearrangement links TRBV5-6 to TRBJ1-4, with D possibly matching TRBD1 (5 bases). The CDR3 runs to 11 residues. Germline values: CDR1 SGHDT, CDR2 YYEEEE. V dropped 5 bases and J dropped 10 bases, with 9 bases sitting between them. CDR3: CASSSGGKLFF. The DNA of the CDR3 is TGTGCCAGCAGTTCCGGGGGAAAACTGTTTTTT.

This clonotype was picked up a small number of times. This chain uses TRBV29-1 with TRBJ1-3; no clear D. Per the germline V gene, CDR1 is SQVTM and CDR2 is ANQGSEA. Trimming shortened V by 5 bases and J by 2 bases, and 4 bases separated the two germline ends. There are 11 residues in the CDR3. DNA for the CDR3: TGCAGCGTTTCTACTGGAAACACCATATATTTT. Protein: CSVSTGNTIYF.

The rearrangement uses TRBV9 and TRBJ2-1, with 7 bases lining up with TRBD2. The J segment lost 10 bases and the V segment lost 2 bases, leaving 9 bases of the junction unmatched. This CDR3 region has 14 residues. Germline V gene data show CDR1 as SGDLS and CDR2 as YYNGEE. CDR3 residues: CASSVAGVSPEQFF. The CDR3 coding sequence is TGTGCCAGCAGCGTCGCGGGGGTGTCTCCGGAGCAGTTCTTC. Full variable domain (outside the CDR3, taken from reference TRBV9 and TRBJ2-1): DSGVTQTPKHLITATGQRVTLRCSPRSGDLSVYWYQQSLDQGLQFLIQYYNGEERAKGNILERFSAQQFPDLHSELNLSSLELGDSALYFCASSVAGVSPEQFFGPGTRLTVL.

This clonotype has a handful of counts. The chain couples TRBV19 to TRBJ1-4; D not certain. Germline assignment: CDR1 LNHDA and CDR2 SQIVND (reference sequence). The ends were cut back, 6 bases at V and 7 bases at J, with 15 bases in the middle. The length of the CDR3 is 14 residues. For the CDR3, the DNA is TGTGCCAGTAGACCCGACACGGTGGTTGAAAAACTGTTTTTT. Translation: CASRPDTVVEKLFF.

This clonotype showed up just a few times. The chain uses TRBV5-6 and TRBJ1-1; the D gene is possibly TRBD1 (5 bases). CDR3 length: 14 amino acids. Trimming removed 2 bases at V and 4 bases at J, with 12 bases between. Per germline, CDR1 SGHDT and CDR2 YYEEEE. CDR3 loop: CASSLPGLTTEAFF. In nucleotides, the CDR3 is TGTGCCAGCAGCTTACCGGGGCTCACCACTGAAGCTTTCTTT.

The chain couples TRBV4-3 to TRBJ2-7; 10 bases agree with TRBD1. The V gene's germline CDR1 is LGHNA and CDR2 YSLEER. V gave up 0 bases and J gave up 3 bases; unmatched junction bases: 2. This CDR3 region has 15 residues. CDR3 sequence: CASSQDWTGGYEQYV. CDR3 bases: TGCGCCAGCAGCCAAGATTGGACAGGGGGCTACGAGCAGTACGTC.

V usage is TRBV9 and J usage is TRBJ1-1; TRBD1 aligns across 10 bases. The CDR3 runs to 16 residues. With V trimmed by 4 bases and J by 2 bases, 8 bases remained unmatched. Germline-derived CDR1 and CDR2 are SGDLS and YYNGEE. CDR3 in DNA: TGTGCCAGCAGCCTGGGACAGGGGATGGGAAACACTGAAGCTTTCTTT. Translating gives CASSLGQGMGNTEAFF.

The chain combines TRBV27 with TRBJ2-2; no definite D call. The V and J ends lost 8 bases and 6 bases respectively, with 16 bases between them. Germline values: CDR1 MNHEY, CDR2 SMNVEV (reference sequence). There are 14 residues in the CDR3. CDR3 sequence: CASGFRNRAGELFF. As DNA, the CDR3 is TGTGCCAGCGGATTCCGAAATAGGGCCGGGGAGCTGTTTTTT.

This clonotype was detected a few times. The V and J genes are TRBV7-3 and TRBJ1-1; D uncertain. Trimming removed 5 bases at V and 6 bases at J, with 16 bases between. The length of the CDR3 is 14 residues. In germline, CDR1 is SGHTA, CDR2 FQGTGA. The DNA for the CDR3 is TGTGCCAGCAGCAAATGGGTGTTTGGGGCTGAAGCTTTCTTT. Residues: CASSKWVFGAEAFF.

This clonotype was observed a handful of times. This chain joins TRBV16 and TRBJ1-4; the D is unclear. Germline lookup yields CDR1 KGHSY and CDR2 FQNENV. CDR3 length equals 15 residues. V shed 2 bases and J shed 8 bases, with 15 bases lying between them. The CDR3 is CASSQARRQREKLFF. The CDR3, as DNA: TGTGCCAGCAGCCAAGCGAGGAGGCAGCGAGAAAAACTGTTTTTT. Combining the CDR3 with reference TRBV16 and TRBJ1-4 gives the whole variable domain GEEVAQTPKHLVRGEGQKAKLYCAPIKGHSYVFWYQQVLKNEFKFLISFQNENVFDETGMPKERFSAKCLPNSPCSLEIQATKLEDSAVYFCASSQARRQREKLFFGSGTQLSVL.

This clonotype was counted between two and nine times. This chain joins TRBV9 and TRBJ2-3, with 9 bases identical to TRBD2. The CDR3 contains 16 residues. CDR1 and CDR2 from the germline V gene are SGDLS and YYNGEE. J was trimmed by 1 base and V by 4 bases; bases with no gene match: 7. The chain's CDR3 is CASSPRTSAGTDTQYF. CDR3 nucleotide sequence: TGTGCCAGCAGCCCAAGGACTAGCGCCGGCACAGATACGCAGTATTTT.

The J gene is TRBJ2-1, the V gene TRBV7-9; TRBD2 matches 8 bases. This CDR3 spans 16 amino acids. V lost 1 base to trimming and J lost 9 bases; unmatched junction nucleotides: 11. Germline loops: CDR1 SEHNR, CDR2 FQNEAQ (reference sequence). CDR3 sequence: CASSLEGALAVAEQFF. The CDR3 DNA reads as TGTGCCAGCAGCTTAGAAGGTGCACTAGCGGTAGCTGAGCAGTTCTTC.

This clonotype was detected a few times. The chain couples TRBV5-6 to TRBJ1-1; D gene ambiguous. V dropped 4 bases and J dropped 7 bases, with 20 bases sitting between them. This CDR3 comprises 15 residues. CDR1 is SGHDT, CDR2 YYEEEE, per germline. CDR3 amino acids: CASSRGPGSYGEAFF. The CDR3 bases are TGTGCCAGCAGCCGTGGACCCGGGTCTTACGGTGAAGCTTTCTTT.

The chain joins TRBV6-5 to TRBJ2-5; 7 bases are shared with TRBD1. In germline, CDR1 is MNHEY, CDR2 SVGAGI. With V trimmed by 6 bases and J by 3 bases, 7 bases remained unmatched. The CDR3 totals 14 residues. In DNA, the CDR3 is TGTGCCAGCAGCCAGACAGGGACCAAAGAGACCCAGTACTTC. Translated, it gives CASSQTGTKETQYF.

The chain combines TRBV12-3 or TRBV12-4 with TRBJ2-2; D gene ambiguous. The CDR3 is 13 amino acids. V was pared by 3 bases and J by 6 bases, with 8 bases between. The CDR3 DNA reads TGTGCCAGCAGTTTCCCCCAGGCCGGGGAGCTGTTTTTT. This codes for CASSFPQAGELFF.

Many counts were recorded for this clonotype. The junction differs from germline at one of its ends, possibly a read error. This chain joins TRBV12-3 or TRBV12-4 and TRBJ1-2; TRBD1 is a possible D gene (6 bases). CDR3 length: 13 residues. The CDR3 DNA reads TGCGCCAGCAGCTTTACAGGGAACTATGGCTACACCTTC. This codes for CASSFTGNYGYTF.

This clonotype was recorded many times. V usage is TRBV12-3 or TRBV12-4 and J usage is TRBJ1-5; maybe TRBD1 (5 bases). The length of the CDR3 is 13 residues. Trimming pared 6 bases from V and 6 bases from J, leaving 12 bases between. The DNA of the CDR3 is TGTGCCAGCAGCCCCGTAGACAGTCAGCCCCAGCATTTT. The encoded protein is CASSPVDSQPQHF.

This clonotype was recorded at least ten times. The chain joins TRBV12-3 or TRBV12-4 to TRBJ2-5; D ambiguous. V shed 3 bases and J shed 7 bases, with 18 bases lying between them. CDR3 size: 15 residues. This CDR3 is CASSFRTARSGTQYF. DNA for the CDR3: TGTGCCAGCAGTTTCAGGACGGCCCGTTCGGGGACCCAGTACTTC.

The chain employs TRBV5-1 and TRBJ2-5, with D perhaps TRBD2 (6 bases). V was shortened by 1 base and J by 1 base, with 11 bases between the two germline ends. In germline, CDR1 is SGHRS, CDR2 YFSETQ. This CDR3 has 15 residues. The CDR3: CASSLQGRPQETQYF. The CDR3 bases are TGCGCCAGCAGCTTGCAAGGGAGGCCCCAAGAGACCCAGTACTTC. Drawing the rest from reference TRBV5-1 and TRBJ2-5, the complete variable domain is KAGVTQTPRYLIKTRGQQVTLSCSPISGHRSVSWYQQTPGQGLQFLFEYFSETQRNKGNFPGRFSGRQFSNSRSEMNVSTLELGDSALYLCASSLQGRPQETQYFGPGTRLLVL.

The chain links TRBV6-5 to TRBJ2-5; D may be TRBD1 (6 bases). CDR1 is MNHEY and CDR2 is SVGAGI in the germline V gene. The CDR3 length is 16 residues. The V gene lost 6 bases and the J gene lost 5 bases, with 22 bases spanning the gap. Here the CDR3 DNA reads TGTGCCAGCAGCTCCACCCCGAGCGTGAGGGGGGAGACCCAGTACTTC. As protein: CASSSTPSVRGETQYF.

This clonotype was found a few times. This sequence joins TRBV28 and TRBJ2-5; a weak D match, TRBD2 (6 bases). Between the trimmed V and J ends, which lost 10 bases and 0 bases, there was a span of 12 bases. The CDR3 is 13 amino acids. Germline V gives CDR1 MDHEN, CDR2 SYDVKM. The CDR3 region has the DNA TGTGCCACGGGCGGGGAGAACCAAGAGACCCAGTACTTC. Protein product: CATGGENQETQYF. The whole variable domain, filled in from reference TRBV28 and TRBJ2-5, reads DVKVTQSSRYLVKRTGEKVFLECVQDMDHENMFWYRQDPGLGLRLIYFSYDVKMKEKGDIPEGYSVSREKKERFSLILESASTNQTSMYLCATGGENQETQYFGPGTRLLVL.

The sample holds many counts of this clonotype. J is TRBJ2-3 and V is TRBV5-5; D ambiguous. V dropped 6 bases and J dropped 0 bases, with 11 bases sitting between them. This CDR3 is built from 14 residues. Germline V gene lookup returns CDR1 SGHKS and CDR2 YYEKEE (reference sequence). The CDR3 loop reads CASTLLGSTDTQYF. The CDR3 coding sequence is TGTGCCAGCACACTCTTGGGGAGCACAGATACGCAGTATTTT.

The V and J genes are TRBV20-1 and TRBJ2-1; TRBD1 is a possible D gene (5 bases). CDR1 and CDR2 (germline): DFQATT, SNEGSKA (reference sequence). Trimming cost V 1 base and J 4 bases, with 11 bases left between them. The CDR3 runs to 14 residues. The CDR3, as DNA: TGCAGTGCTAGAGCTGGGGCGAAGTACAATGAGCAGTTCTTC. Protein: CSARAGAKYNEQFF.

This clonotype showed up many times. This chain joins TRBV27 and TRBJ1-2; TRBD1 agrees at 8 bases. Germline CDR1 and CDR2: MNHEY and SMNVEV (reference sequence). The CDR3 has 16 amino acids. V lost 5 bases, J lost 8 bases, and 16 bases stayed unmatched. This CDR3 reads CASSPNPRGPVDGYTF. The CDR3 DNA follows: TGTGCCAGCAGTCCCAACCCCAGGGGGCCAGTCGACGGCTACACCTTC.

This clonotype was observed many times. In DNA, the CDR3 is TGCAGTGCTAAGGGGAGGACAGGCGTCTCTGAAGCTTTCTTT. Its protein is CSAKGRTGVSEAFF. This chain connects TRBV20-1 to TRBJ1-1; 7 positions agree with TRBD1. The CDR3 spans 14 residues. Germline loops: CDR1 DFQATT, CDR2 SNEGSKA (reference sequence). The ends lost 4 bases at V and 6 bases at J; junction bases unmatched: 11.

The genes are TRBV5-6 and TRBJ2-2, with D uncertain. The length of the CDR3 is 14 residues. The V end was cut by 2 bases, the J end by 6 bases, with 11 bases between. CDR1 SGHDT and CDR2 YYEEEE come from the germline V gene. This CDR3 is CASSLPVGSGELFF. CDR3 bases: TGTGCCAGCAGCTTACCGGTGGGTTCCGGGGAGCTGTTTTTT.